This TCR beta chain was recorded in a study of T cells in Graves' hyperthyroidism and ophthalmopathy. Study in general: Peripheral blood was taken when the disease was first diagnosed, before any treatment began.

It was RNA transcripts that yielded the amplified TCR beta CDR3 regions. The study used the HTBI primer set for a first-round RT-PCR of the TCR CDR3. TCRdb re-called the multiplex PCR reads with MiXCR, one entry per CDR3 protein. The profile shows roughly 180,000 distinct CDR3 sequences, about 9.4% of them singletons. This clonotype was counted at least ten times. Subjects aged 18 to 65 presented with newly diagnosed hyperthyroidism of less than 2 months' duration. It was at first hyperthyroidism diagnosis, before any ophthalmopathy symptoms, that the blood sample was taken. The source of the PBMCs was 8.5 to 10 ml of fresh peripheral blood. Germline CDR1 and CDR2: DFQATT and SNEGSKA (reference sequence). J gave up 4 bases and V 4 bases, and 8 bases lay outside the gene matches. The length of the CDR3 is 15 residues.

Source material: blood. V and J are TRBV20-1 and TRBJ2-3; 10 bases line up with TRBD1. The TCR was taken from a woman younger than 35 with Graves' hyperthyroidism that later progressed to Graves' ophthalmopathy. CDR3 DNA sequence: TGCAGTGCTATAGCCGGGACAGGGGATGCAGATACGCAGTATTTT. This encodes CSAIAGTGDADTQYF.